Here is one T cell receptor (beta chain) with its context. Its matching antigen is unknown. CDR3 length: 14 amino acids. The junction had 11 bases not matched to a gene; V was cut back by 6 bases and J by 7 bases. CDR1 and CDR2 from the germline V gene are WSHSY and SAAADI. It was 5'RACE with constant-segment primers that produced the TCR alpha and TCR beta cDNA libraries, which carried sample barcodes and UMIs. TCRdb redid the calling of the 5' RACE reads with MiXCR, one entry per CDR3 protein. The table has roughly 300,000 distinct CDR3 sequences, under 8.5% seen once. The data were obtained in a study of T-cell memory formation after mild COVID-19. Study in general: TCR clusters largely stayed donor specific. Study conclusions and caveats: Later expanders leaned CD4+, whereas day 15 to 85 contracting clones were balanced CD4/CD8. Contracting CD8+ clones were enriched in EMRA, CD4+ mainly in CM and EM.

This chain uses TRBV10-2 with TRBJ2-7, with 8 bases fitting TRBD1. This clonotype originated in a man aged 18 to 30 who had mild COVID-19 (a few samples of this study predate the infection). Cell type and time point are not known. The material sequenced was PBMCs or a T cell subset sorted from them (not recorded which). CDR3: CASSPGQALREQYF. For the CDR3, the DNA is TGCGCCAGCAGCCCGGGACAGGCTCTTAGGGAGCAGTACTTC.